This T cell receptor (beta chain) was sequenced for a study of cytomegalovirus exposure and HLA in healthy donors (dated by TCRdb to about 2017). Regarding the complete study: According to an earlier analysis of around 600 of the donors, about 190 million T cells yielded roughly 100 million unique TCR beta sequences and more than 250 Gb of sequence data. An early release covering roughly 600 HLA-typed donors comprised about 310 gigabases of sequencing data and roughly 85 million unique TCR sequences. Among the approximately 400 genotyped donors, around 81% belonged to the genetic ancestry cluster associated with self-reported Caucasian donors. The study aimed to test whether signatures of past pathogen exposure could be identified by cataloging public T cell receptors. The study profiled the T cell repertoires of about 720 subjects by immunosequencing and related them to cytomegalovirus serostatus. Along with the roughly 710-subject first cohort, a separate validation cohort of over 90 different subjects was used. High-throughput TCR immunosequencing, statistical association of individual TCRs with disease status, and machine learning were combined to predict cytomegalovirus infection status. In a later analysis, previously published TCR beta repertoires from 500 to 750 donors were re-analyzed and high-resolution HLA genotyping was added so that TCR occurrence patterns could be studied. In the later analysis, no new phenotypic data were used to find candidate immune exposures; instead, reliance was placed on TCR beta sequences and their occurrence across donors. To decide whether each TCR beta V gene segment behaved as functional or pseudogenic, an earlier analysis of 587 of the donors relied on high-throughput TCR beta sequencing. Donor age, sex, ethnicity and CMV serostatus were collected together with the repertoire data. A later genetic analysis took genome-wide SNP genotypes for about 55% of the 666 donors and used that subset as a discovery cohort. Every discovery cohort repertoire had been produced on one sequencing platform. HLA typing included class I and class II loci at four-digit resolution. Typing coverage differed by locus: A, B, C, DRB1 and DQB1 were typed in roughly 620-630 donors, DQA1 in 500 to 550, DPA1 in around 610, and DPB1 in about 450. About 5 DR-DQ haplotypes were handled as single units for association and clustering, since linkage in the cohort was strong. On average, around 200,000 unique TCR beta nucleotide sequences were sequenced per donor among 350 to 400 genotyped donors of the cohort, with about 17% of those sequences being non-productive. What the study reported, not specific to this receptor: Compared with the 666-donor mean, donors in an Asian-associated ancestry cluster had fewer N-insertions in productive TCRs, according to a later genetic analysis. The presence/absence analyses assumed that sequencing depth was roughly uniform across donors, and that assumption may not be true. Linkage disequilibrium might explain the correlated functional status among segregating V segments, but an unknown experimental factor could not be ruled out. Most CMV-associated TCR beta chains appeared to be HLA-restricted in a later analysis, and the HLA associations seemed to be driven largely by CMV exposure. Because HLA typing was missing for some donors at each locus, association tests included only the typed subset. Assigning TCR associations to individual alleles was difficult when HLA alleles, especially DR and DQ, strongly co-occurred. In a later analysis, several top co-occurrence clusters were reported to appear linked to parvovirus B19, influenza, CMV and Epstein-Barr virus. An association between a missense DCLRE1C variant and V-gene and J-gene trimming of TCR beta chains was found in a later genetic analysis and replicated in an independent cohort. In a later analysis, HLA-associated TCR beta chains were found to be more clonally expanded and to have lower generation probabilities than equally common non-associated chains. The authors suggested that the approach could potentially be extended to other disease states and immunological phenotypes. CMV serostatus was the only immune exposure information available for the cohort. Only TCR beta chains were sequenced in this cohort, and the absence of alpha or paired-chain data limited detectable features. While some public TCRs were present in many individuals, most TCR sequences turned up only very rarely across donors. In an earlier analysis of under 600 of the donors, most TCR beta V segments were observed in productive rearrangements about 87% or about 30% of the time, broadly matching IMGT annotations. In both the original and validation cohorts, the classifier was reported to diagnose cytomegalovirus status with high specificity and sensitivity. Three of the identified cytomegalovirus-associated TCR beta chains were confirmed in vitro to be specific for cytomegalovirus antigens. In the study, 150 to 200 TCR beta chains were listed as associated with cytomegalovirus. A later analysis associated about 17,000 TCR beta sequences with specific HLA alleles at a false discovery rate of 0.05. The earlier analysis of 587 of the donors excluded roughly 17 rarely observed V segments, including chromosome 9 orphons, because counts were too low. The sequencing pipeline was judged likely to have produced a cluster of highly shared sequence variants as a technical artifact. A further reported finding was that TCR beta sequences accurately predicted the HLA-A and HLA-B alleles for most subjects in the first cohort. In a later analysis, TCR association rates were found to vary across HLA loci, with the most associated TCRs seen for DRB1 alleles and the fewest for HLA-C alleles.

About this clone: No cognate antigen has been identified for it. No qualities accompany the bases; no much larger clone lies one base away.

The cohort consisted of some 670 healthy bone marrow donors. At the time of sampling, every cohort member was nominally healthy, though immune exposures that went unrecorded were likely present. The donor tested CMV seronegative and was one of the 352 seronegative cohort members. Every donor gave a peripheral blood sample, and the peripheral blood mononuclear cells from that sample were used for TCR beta sequencing. Genomic DNA was extracted from the blood cell samples with the Qiagen DNeasy Blood Extraction Kit. Library generation was performed with the immunoSEQ multiplex PCR assay. A mixture of 60 forward primers for TCR Vbeta segments and 13 reverse primers for TCR Jbeta segments was used in the multiplex PCR. Amplification of the CDR3 region of rearranged TCR beta genes was performed with a multiplex PCR assay on genomic DNA. On the Illumina HiSeq System, the amplified TCR beta libraries were sequenced as 87-base-pair reads. The original methods were these. A later analysis counted 75 million to 100 million unique TCR beta chains across the 666 repertoires, and roughly 9.9 million of these chains were shared by at least two donors. Raw reads were error-corrected and collapsed into unique sequences by a nearest-neighbor algorithm in which closely related sequences were merged to remove PCR and sequencing errors. CDR3 sequences were aligned to IMGT reference sequences to assign V, D and J gene segments. Each retained sequence needed at least a six-nucleotide match to both a V gene segment and a J gene segment. Rearrangements were called productive when the CDR3 lacked stop codons and stayed in frame with V and J; all others were non-productive. Following IMGT convention, CDR3 was defined as the stretch from the second conserved V-encoded cysteine up to the conserved J-encoded phenylalanine. The earlier analysis of a few hundred of the donors excluded any sequence lacking an unambiguous match to a single V gene segment. An earlier analysis of a few hundred of the donors classified V segments as functional when productive rearrangements were above 56.7% and as segregating when the standard deviation between donors was above 5%. A statistical classification framework was built to diagnose cytomegalovirus status from the catalog of TCR beta chain sequences. A later analysis assigned V and J genes by comparing TCR nucleotide sequences with IMGT/GENE-DB human TR gene sequences. In a later analysis, CDR3 sequences and most-parsimonious VDJ recombination scenarios were assigned using the TCRdist pipeline. In a later analysis, each TCR beta chain was defined by its CDR3 amino acid sequence together with its V-gene family, and reads lacking a unique V-gene family were excluded. In a later analysis, fewer than 600 highly shared, low-generation-probability nucleotide sequences were removed to address suspected cross-contamination and a sequencing artifact. In a later analysis, a clonal expansion index was calculated for each public chain from normalized within-repertoire ranks of inferred template counts. In a later analysis, generation probabilities were computed with a VDJ recombination model fitted to out-of-frame rearrangements, and the resulting probabilities were checked against IGoR. Hypergeometric tests were used in a later analysis to score TCR-TCR, TCR-HLA and TCR-CMV co-occurrence, with a repertoire-size bias correction applied to the TCR pairs. False discovery rates were estimated in a later analysis by permuting HLA or CMV assignments 20 times. A later analysis grouped co-occurring TCRs with DBSCAN, adding TCRdist sequence similarity when clustering within HLA-allele-positive subsets. Repertoires with fewer than 30,000 or more than 120,000 public chains were left out of co-occurrence clustering, as were about five repertoires with anomalous nucleotide sharing. TCRdb holds this immuneACCESS table with in-frame rearrangements only. Some clones are missing; in checked studies, unresolved V genes explain under half, and the rest has no known cause. V, J and clone size are taken as reported in that table, and D and trimming were inferred from the DNA itself. The sample contains 110,000 to 150,000 clones, just under 70% of them found a single time. Around 4% of the sample is taken by the ten largest.

The source material was PBMCs. This sequence was found in a man aged 60 to 75 in good health and CMV-seronegative.

In nucleotide form, the sequence is TGCGCCAGCAGCCAAGTTGGGACTAGCGGGAGTTATCTCGATGAGCAGTTCTTC. This yields the protein CASSQVGTSGSYLDEQFF. Here the chain combines TRBV4-1 and TRBJ2-1, with TRBD2 identical over 14 junction bases. Including the terminal cysteine and phenylalanine, the CDR3 comprises 18 residues. Only the CDR3 DNA stays, 54 bases, in frame from base 1. For CDR1 and CDR2, the germline V gene lists MGHRA and YSYEKL. V is pruned by 1 base and J by 8 bases, leaving 10 bases of the junction without a gene match.